This T cell receptor beta chain is from a study of cytomegalovirus exposure and HLA in healthy donors. Germline trimming cut 0 bases from V and 1 base from J; bases unmatched to any gene: 3. This CDR3 region has 16 residues. Germline V lookup: CDR1 SGHRS, CDR2 YFSETQ. Amplification used 60 Vbeta primers and 13 Jbeta primers. Here immunoSEQ multiplex PCR was the method, and the copy in TCRdb shows in-frame clones only, minus some. The data show under 40,000 clones, with approximately 79% seen just once and approximately 8% held by the top ten. Broader study findings: Presence/absence analyses treated sequencing depth as roughly uniform across donors.

A remark on this clone: Its matching antigen is unknown.

V gene TRBV5-1 combines with J gene TRBJ2-2; 7 nucleotides align to TRBD2. The receptor comes from a woman aged 25-40 years in good health and CMV-seropositive. Material: PBMCs. CDR3 coding DNA: TGCGCCAGCAGCTTGGGGGCTAGCGGGAACACCGGGGAGCTGTTTTTT. Amino acid sequence: CASSLGASGNTGELFF. Full variable domain (missing parts from reference TRBV5-1 and TRBJ2-2): KAGVTQTPRYLIKTRGQQVTLSCSPISGHRSVSWYQQTPGQGLQFLFEYFSETQRNKGNFPGRFSGRQFSNSRSEMNVSTLELGDSALYLCASSLGASGNTGELFFGEGSRLTVL.